This record covers a single T cell receptor beta chain. Antigen unknown. Libraries were prepared by immunoSEQ multiplex PCR; TCRdb keeps only in-frame clonotypes and omits some of them. Here the sample spans around 170,000 clones, 88% being singletons. Described time point: blood 4 weeks post-SBRT, at nephrectomy. This sample's treatment: 15 Gy SBRT to primary tumor, nephrectomy 4 weeks later. After SBRT, blood was collected at 2 and 4 weeks, plus baseline. This CDR3 contains 13 residues. V was shortened by 1 base and J by 3 bases, with 5 bases between the two germline ends. Germline V gene lookup returns CDR1 SGHKS and CDR2 YYEKEE (reference sequence). These data belong to a study of radiation and T cells in renal cell carcinoma. Regarding the study as a whole: No pretreatment tumor biopsies were available for baseline clonotypes.

V gene TRBV5-5 combines with J gene TRBJ2-1; D is uncertain. The clonotype originates from a woman aged 45-65 years with renal cell carcinoma. The sequencing used blood, collected from a patient whose treatment included radiotherapy and nephrectomy. CDR3 nucleotides: TGTGCCAGCAGCTTGCCCAGCTACAATGAGCAGTTCTTC. This codes for CASSLPSYNEQFF.